This record concerns one T cell receptor beta chain sequence. What it binds is unknown. Every ophthalmopathy donor presented moderate-to-severe activity, CAS ≥3, NOSPECS ≥4 and duration under 3 months. Amplification targeted the TCR beta CDR3 regions, with RNA transcripts as the source material. The authors performed first-round RT-PCR with HTBI primers and then a second-round multiplex PCR. TCRdb processed the multiplex PCR reads anew with MiXCR; each CDR3 protein has one entry. The sample holds roughly 480,000 distinct CDR3 sequences, under 15% seen once. The germline gives CDR1 DFQATT, CDR2 SNEGSKA (reference sequence). The CDR3 is 15 residues long. The V segment lost 5 bases and the J segment 6 bases; nucleotides outside the gene matches: 7. The sample originates from a study of Graves' ophthalmopathy and Graves' hyperthyroidism. Study results and caveats: The model forecast ophthalmopathy progression, reaching about 70% sensitivity and less than 75% specificity.

Sequencing was done on a sample of blood. V gene TRBV20-1 combines with J gene TRBJ2-2, with 12 positions matching TRBD2. The sequence was obtained from a woman aged 25-40 years with Graves' ophthalmopathy. CDR3 amino acids: CSARPSGRDSGELFF. The CDR3 DNA follows: TGCAGTGCTCGACCTAGCGGGAGGGACTCCGGGGAGCTGTTTTTT.